This TCR beta chain was obtained from a study of T cells in Graves' hyperthyroidism and ophthalmopathy (dated by TCRdb to between 2019 and 2020). Study-level background: Peripheral blood samples were taken at the time of initial diagnosis, prior to any treatment. TCR V-J signatures able to tell the groups apart were searched for in a discovery cohort of more than 90 patients, of whom over 40 had Graves' ophthalmopathy and 57 had stable Graves' hyperthyroidism. An independent validation cohort of under 20 hyperthyroidism patients and approximately 16 patients who later progressed to ophthalmopathy tested prospective prediction of ophthalmopathy. The 75 to 100 discovery patients were randomly divided into training and test sets at a 7:3 ratio. In about 6 Graves' hyperthyroidism patients, the study also compared T-cell repertoires from thyroid tissue with T-cell repertoires from blood. Following sampling, methimazole starting at 30 mg daily was given to hyperthyroidism patients, and high-dose intravenous methylprednisolone was given to ophthalmopathy patients. According to the paper, TCR Vbeta CDR3 sequencing was carried out on 135 peripheral blood samples, which came from fewer than 50 ophthalmopathy, 70 to 80 hyperthyroidism and roughly 17 progressor patients. What the work shows at the level of the full study, not this receptor alone: Sample size was not statistically predetermined, and investigators were not blinded to group allocation. Most expanded thyroid clonotypes (frequency above 0.001) were also detected in blood, suggesting blood repertoires may reflect thyroid immune responses. A model built on a 13 V-J signature distinguished ophthalmopathy from stable hyperthyroidism, reaching about 88% sensitivity and about 81% specificity in cross-validation and 80%/75% in testing. During validation, the model predicted progression to ophthalmopathy a median of around six months ahead of onset, with approximately 71% sensitivity and 72% to 80% specificity.

V is shortened by 1 base, J by 9 bases, and the region joining them spans 9 bases. Inclusive of the bounding cysteine and phenylalanine, the CDR3 is 11 residues long. Only the CDR3 DNA stays, 33 bases, in frame from base 1. For CDR1 and CDR2, the germline V gene (reference sequence) lists GTSNPN and SVGIG. Stable Graves' hyperthyroidism was defined as the absence of progression to ophthalmopathy over 18 months of follow-up. Hyperthyroidism patients were newly diagnosed, had a disease duration of under 2 months, and were aged 18 to 65 years. Patients with uncontrolled infections, other autoimmune diseases, pregnancy or lactation were excluded. Diagnoses relied on clinical symptoms, serum thyroxine and TRAb, thyroid ultrasound and orbital computed tomography. PBMCs were separated from over 9 ml of fresh peripheral blood using Ficoll-Paque density gradient centrifugation. Trizol reagent was used to extract total RNA, and RNA quality was then checked on an Agilent 2100 Bioanalyzer.

This clonotype was recorded at least ten times. Which antigen it targets is not known. Per-nucleotide qualities are absent, and no much larger clonotype sits a single base away. Amplification of TCR beta CDR3 regions was carried out from RNA transcripts. For the first round of RT-PCR on the TCR CDR3, the HTBI primer set was used together with the Qiagen OneStep RT-PCR kit. Libraries were constructed in a second round of multiplex PCR, after which size selection and purification were performed. Libraries were sequenced paired-end with 100 bp reads on an Illumina HiSeq2000. As for the original processing: SOAPnuke was used to process the raw data, removing reads that contained adapters or uncalled bases, had a mean Phred below 15, or lacked an exact match to the constant primer or identifier. COPE v1.2.5 was used to merge high-quality paired reads, and clonotypes were defined as unique nucleotide sequences. Clonotypes were aligned to IMGT TRBV, TRBD and TRBJ reference segments using MiTCR v1.1. The analysis was restricted to V-J combinations with a frequency above 0.0001, which together covered about 99% of the repertoires. A TCS score was defined as the ratio of F50 (clonal expansion) to E x V (chaos), with BLOSUM62-based TCRdist applied between CDR3 peptides within each V-J. Welch's t-statistics and random forest reduced fewer than 550 V-J features to 10 to 15, which were used in a naive Bayes classifier (R e1071). TCRdb itself trimmed the public reads at Q25 with fastp, ran MiXCR and retained productive beta chains. All rows with the same CDR3 protein become a single entry with the most common DNA and genes. TCRdb's processing, not the authors', yielded these V and J calls. Here the sample has approximately 330,000 distinct CDR3 sequences; around a fifth occur a single time. The ten top clones hold around half of the sample.

Sequenced material: blood. The chain couples TRBV30 to TRBJ2-5; the D gene could be TRBD1 or TRBD2, each one agreeing over 5 bases. The receptor comes from a woman between 50 and 59 years old with Graves' hyperthyroidism. The CDR3 in this case is CAWSGDRSQYF. The sequence in DNA is TGTGCCTGGAGTGGGGACCGGTCCCAGTACTTC.